These 25 T cell receptor beta chains came from one sample sequenced in a study of PD-L1 blockade in urothelial cancer. Time point: pretreatment peripheral blood. Profiled with immunoSEQ multiplex PCR; TCRdb holds only in-frame clones, not every one. The sample yields 90,000 to 100,000 clones, 90% seen once. The sequencing used PBMCs, collected around atezolizumab (anti-PD-L1) treatment. Receptor source: a man in his sixties with urothelial cancer.

V is TRBV5-1 and J is TRBJ2-5; 8 bases align to TRBD2. After removal of 1 base from V and 7 bases from J, the junction contained 12 bases not matched to a gene. The length of the CDR3 is 16 residues. The germline CDR1 and CDR2 sequences are SGHRS and YFSETQ. CDR3 sequence: CASSLWPPGLGGTQYF. CDR3 bases: TGCGCCAGCAGCTTGTGGCCTCCGGGACTAGGAGGGACCCAGTACTTC. The full variable domain, in which reference TRBV5-1 and TRBJ2-5 provide the parts outside the CDR3, is KAGVTQTPRYLIKTRGQQVTLSCSPISGHRSVSWYQQTPGQGLQFLFEYFSETQRNKGNFPGRFSGRQFSNSRSEMNVSTLELGDSALYLCASSLWPPGLGGTQYFGPGTRLLVL.

The rearrangement uses TRBV7-3 and TRBJ1-1; D is unresolved. The germline V and J ends were trimmed by 2 bases and 3 bases, with 7 bases remaining between them. The CDR3 is 13 amino acids. The germline gives CDR1 SGHTA, CDR2 FQGTGA. Written as DNA, the CDR3 is TGTGCCAGCAGCTTATCCGGGGACACTGAAGCTTTCTTT. Its protein is CASSLSGDTEAFF. Using reference TRBV7-3 and TRBJ1-1 for the parts outside the CDR3, the full variable domain is GAGVSQTPSNKVTEKGKYVELRCDPISGHTALYWYRQSLGQGPEFLIYFQGTGAADDSGLPNDRFFAVRPEGSVSTLKIQRTERGDSAVYLCASSLSGDTEAFFGQGTRLTVV.

The chain recombines TRBV29-1 with TRBJ1-1; 7 bases map to TRBD1. The CDR3 is made up of 13 amino acids. Germline trimming cut 6 bases from V and 7 bases from J; bases unmatched to any gene: 11. Germline V gene sequence: CDR1 SQVTM, CDR2 ANQGSEA. For the CDR3, the DNA is TGCAGCGTCGCCCAGGGGGTCACCTTTGAAGCTTTCTTT. As protein: CSVAQGVTFEAFF.

The chain joins TRBV30 to TRBJ2-5; 9 nucleotides agree with TRBD2. Germline lookup yields CDR1 GTSNPN and CDR2 SVGIG (reference sequence). V gave up 0 bases and J gave up 5 bases; unmatched junction bases: 4. The CDR3 runs 14 residues. CDR3 coding DNA: TGTGCCTGGAGTGTTTTCGGACTAGCGGAGACCCAGTACTTC. Residues: CAWSVFGLAETQYF.

This clone has more than one count but fewer than ten. V usage is TRBV5-1 and J usage is TRBJ1-1, with TRBD1 as a possible D gene (5 bases). Deletions cut 4 bases from V and 3 bases from J, with 13 bases between. There are 14 residues in the CDR3. Germline CDR1 SGHRS, CDR2 YFSETQ. CDR3: CASSSIQGDTEAFF. DNA of the CDR3: TGCGCCAGCAGCAGTATACAAGGGGACACTGAAGCTTTCTTT.

Comments on this clone: Other DNA variants within this sample encode the same CDR3. The rearrangement uses TRBV6-1 and TRBJ1-1, with 7 bases fitting TRBD1. Germline CDR1 MNHNS, CDR2 SASEGT. The CDR3 is 14 amino acids. V lost 6 bases and J lost 0; bases outside the gene matches: 4. CDR3 nucleotides: TGTGCCAGCAGCCGACAGGGAATGAACACTGAAGCTTTCTTT. Residues: CASSRQGMNTEAFF.

This clone has a single count. This sequence joins TRBV30 and TRBJ1-4; tentatively, D is TRBD1 (5 bases). The germline V gene has CDR1 GTSNPN and CDR2 SVGIG (reference sequence). The V and J ends lost 2 bases and 4 bases respectively, with 11 bases between them. CDR3 length: 14 residues. CDR3 nucleotide sequence: TGTGCCTGGAGTAAGAGACAGCTTAATGAAAAACTGTTTTTT. It specifies CAWSKRQLNEKLFF.

This chain connects TRBV19 to TRBJ1-2; D not certain. Trimming pared 4 bases from V and 8 bases from J, leaving 17 bases between. There are 14 residues in the CDR3. From germline, CDR1 is LNHDA and CDR2 SQIVND (reference sequence). CDR3 sequence reads: CASSTRTVERGYTF. The CDR3 DNA reads as TGTGCCAGTAGTACCAGGACTGTCGAGAGGGGCTACACCTTC.

The chain combines TRBV29-1 with TRBJ1-2, with D unclear. Germline V gene lookup returns CDR1 SQVTM and CDR2 ANQGSEA. With 4 bases removed from V and 4 bases from J, the gap between germline ends came to 10 bases. The CDR3 loop spans 12 amino acids. In nucleotides, the CDR3 is TGCAGCGTTGGGGCAGGCTTCTATGGCTACACCTTC. Amino acids: CSVGAGFYGYTF.

V gene TRBV28 combines with J gene TRBJ1-1; no firm D call. Looked up from germline, CDR1 is MDHEN and CDR2 is SYDVKM. The V end was cut by 8 bases, the J end by 3 bases, with 7 bases between. The CDR3 totals 11 residues. Here the CDR3 DNA reads TGTGCCAGCCGAGGGCACACTGAAGCTTTCTTT. Protein product: CASRGHTEAFF.

This chain links TRBV7-2 with TRBJ1-5, with 9 bases that match TRBD1. Per germline, CDR1 SGHTA and CDR2 FQGNSA. The CDR3 covers 16 residues. After removal of 1 base from V and 4 bases from J, the junction contained 5 bases not matched to a gene. CDR3 loop: CASSLGQGGGNQPQHF. In DNA form, the CDR3 reads TGTGCCAGCAGCTTAGGACAGGGGGGCGGGAATCAGCCCCAGCATTTT. Looking up the rest from reference TRBV7-2 and TRBJ1-5 gives the full variable domain: GAGVSQSPSNKVTEKGKDVELRCDPISGHTALYWYRQSLGQGLEFLIYFQGNSAPDKSGLPSDRFSAERTGGSVSTLTIQRTQQEDSAVYLCASSLGQGGGNQPQHFGDGTRLSIL.

The chain employs TRBV2 and TRBJ2-7; 8 bases are a match to TRBD1. The CDR3 is made up of 12 amino acids. Germline CDR1 reads SNHLY; CDR2 reads FYNNEI. CDR3 coding DNA: TGTGCTCGCGGGGACAGGCCCTACGAGCAGTACTTC. Its protein is CARGDRPYEQYF.

The rearrangement links TRBV19 to TRBJ2-3; maybe TRBD2 (5 bases). The CDR3 covers 12 residues. Germline-derived CDR1 and CDR2 are LNHDA and SQIVND (reference sequence). Trimming stripped 3 bases from V and 9 bases from J, with 10 bases between. The CDR3 sequence is CASSMRTPTQYF. CDR3 nucleotide sequence: TGTGCCAGTAGTATGCGGACTCCCACGCAGTATTTT. The full variable domain, rest sourced from reference TRBV19 and TRBJ2-3, is DGGITQSPKYLFRKEGQNVTLSCEQNLNHDAMYWYRQDPGQGLRLIYYSQIVNDFQKGDIAEGYSVSREKKESFPLTVTSAQKNPTAFYLCASSMRTPTQYFGPGTRLTVL.

This clone was picked up one time. The genes are TRBV6-4 and TRBJ2-1, with 7 bases fitting TRBD2. This CDR3 has 14 residues. The J segment lost 7 bases and the V segment lost 0 bases, leaving 3 bases of the junction unmatched. CDR1 is MRHNA and CDR2 is SNTAGT in the germline V gene. The DNA for the CDR3 is TGTGCCAGCAGTGACTCCAGCGGGATGAATGAGCAGTTCTTC. This codes for CASSDSSGMNEQFF.

V and J are TRBV4-1 and TRBJ2-5; D is perhaps TRBD1 (8 bases). The germline CDR1 and CDR2 sequences are MGHRA and YSYEKL. Trimming cost V 4 bases and J 4 bases, with 19 bases left between them. This CDR3 spans 16 amino acids. The CDR3 is CASSLDDRGGRETQYF. The CDR3 DNA follows: TGCGCCAGCAGCCTTGACGACAGGGGAGGGCGAGAGACCCAGTACTTC.

J is TRBJ2-1 and V is TRBV4-3; 9 bases fit TRBD2. The CDR3 has 18 amino acids. Germline V gene data show CDR1 as LGHNA and CDR2 as YSLEER. Unmatched junction bases numbered 10, after V lost 0 bases and J lost 4 bases. CDR3 nucleotides: TGCGCCAGCAGCCAAGATCCTCCAGCTAGCGGGGAATACAATGAGCAGTTCTTC. Translated, it gives CASSQDPPASGEYNEQFF.

The V and J genes are TRBV6-5 and TRBJ1-3; D is ambiguous. The V end was cut by 2 bases, the J end by 2 bases, with 10 bases between. The V gene's germline CDR1 is MNHEY and CDR2 SVGAGI. CDR3 length: 15 amino acids. CDR3 DNA sequence: TGTGCCAGCAGTTACGCTCGGGATACTGGAAACACCATATATTTT. As protein: CASSYARDTGNTIYF.

V and J are TRBV25-1 and TRBJ1-5; 7 nucleotides align to TRBD1. The J segment lost 1 base and the V segment lost 2 bases, leaving 5 bases of the junction unmatched. Germline V lookup: CDR1 MGHDK, CDR2 SYGVNS. CDR3 length: 16 residues. This chain's CDR3 is CASSETGVGSNQPQHF. CDR3 sequence (DNA): TGTGCCAGCAGTGAAACAGGGGTGGGGAGCAATCAGCCCCAGCATTTT.

This chain uses TRBV5-6 with TRBJ2-7; TRBD1 agrees at 9 bases. The CDR3 loop spans 18 amino acids. The V gene's germline CDR1 is SGHDT and CDR2 YYEEEE. V lost 0 bases to trimming and J lost 2 bases; unmatched junction nucleotides: 12. CDR3 amino acids: CASSLEGQGGWRTYEQYF. The CDR3 bases are TGTGCCAGCAGCTTGGAGGGACAGGGTGGGTGGCGGACCTACGAGCAGTACTTC.

J is TRBJ1-2 and V is TRBV5-6; 9 nucleotides align to TRBD1. This CDR3 has 14 residues. V shed 3 bases, J shed 1 base, and the junction held 1 base outside the gene matches. The germline V gene has CDR1 SGHDT and CDR2 YYEEEE. This CDR3 is CASSWGQGNYGYTF. In DNA, the CDR3 is TGTGCCAGCAGCTGGGGACAGGGTAACTATGGCTACACCTTC.

The chain links TRBV7-3 to TRBJ2-1; a weak D match, TRBD2 (5 bases). Germline V gene lookup returns CDR1 SGHTA and CDR2 FQGTGA. CDR3 length: 14 residues. V was clipped by 5 bases and J by 0 bases, with 8 bases between them. CDR3 sequence reads: CASSPTSSYNEQFF. The DNA of the CDR3 is TGTGCCAGCAGCCCCACTAGCTCCTACAATGAGCAGTTCTTC.

The chain couples TRBV27 to TRBJ2-7; 7 bases match TRBD2. CDR3 length: 12 amino acids. V lost 3 bases and J lost 5; bases outside the gene matches: 1. The germline V gene encodes CDR1 MNHEY and CDR2 SMNVEV (reference sequence). Here the CDR3 reads CASSLGGHEQYF. Here the CDR3 DNA reads TGTGCCAGCAGTTTGGGAGGGCACGAGCAGTACTTC.

This chain links TRBV7-3 with TRBJ1-2; the D is unclear. The V gene lost 4 bases and the J gene lost 6 bases, with 6 bases spanning the gap. From germline, CDR1 is SGHTA and CDR2 FQGTGA. The CDR3 has 11 amino acids. CDR3 bases: TGTGCCAGCAGCTCCGGAGATGGCTACACCTTC. This sequence encodes CASSSGDGYTF.

The chain is built from TRBV18 and TRBJ2-7; no definite D call. This CDR3 comprises 12 residues. From germline, CDR1 is KGHSH and CDR2 LQKENI. Trimming cost V 5 bases and J 7 bases, with 12 bases left between them. CDR3 in amino acids: CASSNSLLEQYF. CDR3 DNA sequence: TGTGCCAGCTCAAACAGCCTTCTAGAGCAGTACTTC.

The rearrangement links TRBV19 to TRBJ1-5; 8 nucleotides match TRBD1. In germline, CDR1 is LNHDA, CDR2 SQIVND (reference sequence). The ends lost 4 bases at V and 3 bases at J; junction bases unmatched: 11. This CDR3 spans 17 amino acids. CDR3 sequence (DNA): TGTGCCAGTAGTACAATACCCGGGACAGGAAACAATCAGCCCCAGCATTTT. Amino acids: CASSTIPGTGNNQPQHF.